One sample yielded the 21 T cell receptor beta chains listed below, sequenced in a study of lymphopenia after photon versus proton radiotherapy. The repertoire was sequenced with immunoSEQ multiplex PCR; TCRdb's copy has only in-frame clones and lacks some. Of about 8,300 clones listed, around nine tenths were seen once; the top ten hold 20% to 25%. Sequenced here: peripheral blood, sampled from a patient treated with photon-based radiotherapy. These receptor sequences come from an elderly man with cholangiocarcinoma.

The chain couples TRBV9 to TRBJ1-5; D unresolved. The germline gives CDR1 SGDLS, CDR2 YYNGEE. The CDR3 totals 13 residues. The ends were cut back, 7 bases at V and 2 bases at J, with 10 bases in the middle. CDR3 in amino acids: CASGRRGNQPQHF. For the CDR3, the DNA is TGTGCCAGCGGCCGACGAGGCAATCAGCCCCAGCATTTT.

The chain couples TRBV4-2 to TRBJ2-1; D possibly uses TRBD1 or TRBD2 (5 bases each). V was cut by 5 bases and J by 0 bases, with 11 bases left in between. The CDR3 loop spans 15 amino acids. Germline values: CDR1 LGHNA, CDR2 YNFKEQ. CDR3 coding DNA: TGTGCCAGCAGCGGGGGAGAGAGCTCCTACAATGAGCAGTTCTTC. It is translated as CASSGGESSYNEQFF.

The chain links TRBV9 to TRBJ1-1; 7 nucleotides agree with TRBD1. Trimming took 5 bases from V and 2 from J; bases not matched to a gene: 6. Germline CDR1 reads SGDLS; CDR2 reads YYNGEE. CDR3 size: 14 residues. The CDR3 bases are TGTGCCAGCAGTCTCGGACAGGTCAACACTGAAGCTTTCTTT. This gives the protein CASSLGQVNTEAFF.

The CDR3 DNA reads as TGCGCCAGCAGCGATTTCCCCGGACAGGCGGACGAGCAGTACTTC. Translation gives CASSDFPGQADEQYF. The genes are TRBV5-1 and TRBJ2-7, with TRBD1 matching over 7 bases. This CDR3 has 15 residues. The V segment lost 4 bases and the J segment 5 bases; nucleotides outside the gene matches: 12. Germline V gene lookup returns CDR1 SGHRS and CDR2 YFSETQ. Filled out from reference TRBV5-1 and TRBJ2-7, the complete variable domain reads KAGVTQTPRYLIKTRGQQVTLSCSPISGHRSVSWYQQTPGQGLQFLFEYFSETQRNKGNFPGRFSGRQFSNSRSEMNVSTLELGDSALYLCASSDFPGQADEQYFGPGTRLTVT.

This clone is a singleton in its sample. The chain uses TRBV11-2 and TRBJ2-2; 8 bases map to TRBD2. The CDR3 sequence is 16 residues long. Germline CDR1 reads SGHAT; CDR2 reads FQNNGV. Germline trimming cut 4 bases from V and 4 bases from J; bases unmatched to any gene: 8. The CDR3 loop is CASSSRAAGATGELFF. The CDR3 DNA reads TGTGCCAGCAGCTCGCGAGCAGCGGGGGCCACCGGGGAGCTGTTTTTT. Based on the CDR3 plus reference TRBV11-2 and TRBJ2-2, the full variable domain is EAGVAQSPRYKIIEKRQSVAFWCNPISGHATLYWYQQILGQGPKLLIQFQNNGVVDDSQLPKDRFSAERLKGVDSTLKIQPAKLEDSAVYLCASSSRAAGATGELFFGEGSRLTVL.

The gene calls are TRBV10-3 and TRBJ1-4, with 8 bases lining up with TRBD1. This CDR3 comprises 17 residues. With V trimmed by 3 bases and J by 1 base, 7 bases remained unmatched. Germline V gives CDR1 ENHRY, CDR2 SYGVKD. The chain's CDR3 is CAISDPLGQGTNEKLFF. CDR3 sequence (DNA): TGTGCCATCAGTGATCCCCTCGGACAGGGAACTAATGAAAAACTGTTTTTT.

The chain combines TRBV27 with TRBJ2-3; TRBD2 aligns across 14 bases. The CDR3 spans 16 residues. From germline, CDR1 is MNHEY and CDR2 SMNVEV (reference sequence). V trimming: 4 bases; J trimming: 3 bases; junction bases outside the gene matches: 3. CDR3 DNA: TGTGCCAGCAGTTCCGGACTAGCGGGGGGAACAGATACGCAGTATTTT. Its translation: CASSSGLAGGTDTQYF.

The chain employs TRBV10-3 and TRBJ1-2; possibly TRBD1 for D (6 bases). The length of the CDR3 is 13 residues. Trimming shortened V by 2 bases and J by 8 bases, and 12 bases separated the two germline ends. Germline assignment: CDR1 ENHRY and CDR2 SYGVKD. In DNA form, the CDR3 reads TGTGCCATCAGTGAGGAACAGGGTGGCGGCTACACCTTC. Residues: CAISEEQGGGYTF.

This clone was recorded only once. V gene TRBV2 combines with J gene TRBJ2-5, with 7 bases matching TRBD2. J gave up 1 base and V 10 bases, and 12 bases lay outside the gene matches. The CDR3 has 15 residues. Germline V gene sequence: CDR1 SNHLY, CDR2 FYNNEI. CDR3 loop: CAISPQAGTQETQYF. CDR3 coding DNA: TGTGCCATCTCTCCCCAAGCGGGGACCCAAGAGACCCAGTACTTC.

The genes are TRBV2 and TRBJ1-1; D is unresolved. Trimming left V 6 bases short and J 2 bases short, with 10 bases between. Looked up from germline, CDR1 is SNHLY and CDR2 is FYNNEI. The CDR3 sequence is 13 residues long. The CDR3 bases are TGTGCCAGCAGAGGAGAGGGAAACACTGAAGCTTTCTTT. This encodes CASRGEGNTEAFF.

Only one count was recorded for this clone. The rearrangement joins TRBV29-1 to TRBJ1-3, with D possibly TRBD1 on 6 matching bases. The CDR3 has 14 amino acids. Trimming took 7 bases from V and 0 from J, leaving 13 bases between them. Germline-derived CDR1 and CDR2 are SQVTM and ANQGSEA. The DNA of the CDR3 is TGCAGCGCTGGGGGCCGGGACTCTGGAAACACCATATATTTT. Its translation is CSAGGRDSGNTIYF.

This chain uses TRBV18 with TRBJ1-1; 7 bases are a match to TRBD1. Germline values: CDR1 KGHSH, CDR2 LQKENI. V lost 6 bases to trimming and J lost 1 base; unmatched junction nucleotides: 8. This CDR3 has 15 amino acids. The CDR3 DNA reads as TGTGCCAGCTCCGTCACAGGGGTTAAGAACACTGAAGCTTTCTTT. It codes for CASSVTGVKNTEAFF.

The CDR3 sequence is CASSPVPGQETQYF. CDR3 in DNA: TGTGCCAGCTCACCAGTCCCAGGTCAAGAGACCCAGTACTTC. The chain uses TRBV18 and TRBJ2-5, with D hard to call. V lost 2 bases and J lost 2, with 9 bases in between. The CDR3 has 14 residues. CDR1 and CDR2 (germline): KGHSH, LQKENI.

This chain connects TRBV10-3 to TRBJ2-5; D is unresolved. The V gene's germline CDR1 is ENHRY and CDR2 SYGVKD. V was clipped by 6 bases and J by 2 bases, with 4 bases between them. CDR3 size: 11 residues. The CDR3 sequence is CAIRAQETQYF. For the CDR3, the DNA is TGTGCCATCAGAGCTCAAGAGACCCAGTACTTC.

This clone was observed a few times. The rearrangement links TRBV28 to TRBJ2-7, with a possible D match to TRBD2 (5 bases). V was shortened by 5 bases and J by 5 bases, with 13 bases between the two germline ends. The CDR3 length is 13 residues. The germline gives CDR1 MDHEN, CDR2 SYDVKM. The CDR3 DNA sequence: TGTGCCAGCAGTAGGACTGCTCCCCACGAGCAGTACTTC. It codes for CASSRTAPHEQYF.

This clone was counted once. This rearrangement joins TRBV28 to TRBJ1-6; D is perhaps TRBD1 (5 bases). The V and J ends lost 8 bases and 7 bases respectively, with 12 bases between them. The CDR3 runs to 13 residues. Looked up from germline, CDR1 is MDHEN and CDR2 is SYDVKM. CDR3 loop: CASGGTENSPLHF. CDR3 DNA: TGTGCCAGCGGCGGGACTGAGAATTCACCCCTCCACTTT.

The chain carries TRBV7-4 and TRBJ1-2, with a possible D match to TRBD1 (5 bases). Trimming cost V 0 bases and J 8 bases, with 19 bases left between them. Germline CDR1 SGHVT, CDR2 SQSDAQ. The CDR3 sequence is 16 residues long. The CDR3 nucleotides read TGTGCCAGCAGCTTAGCGCGTCGACTCGGGACTAAGGGCTACACCTTC. It yields the protein CASSLARRLGTKGYTF.

This chain joins TRBV27 and TRBJ2-2; D is undetermined. Germline CDR1 and CDR2: MNHEY and SMNVEV (reference sequence). The CDR3 contains 16 residues. The ends were cut back, 3 bases at V and 5 bases at J, with 16 bases in the middle. DNA for the CDR3: TGTGCCAGCAGTTTCCTACTCCCCCGAGGTACCGGGGAGCTGTTTTTT. Its translation: CASSFLLPRGTGELFF.

V is TRBV18 and J is TRBJ2-3; TRBD2 aligns across 13 bases. V trimming: 3 bases; J trimming: 3 bases; junction bases outside the gene matches: 6. The CDR3 sequence is 17 residues long. The germline V gene has CDR1 KGHSH and CDR2 LQKENI. CDR3 bases: TGTGCCAGCTCACCTGGGACTAGCGGGGTTGGGACAGATACGCAGTATTTT. Amino acids: CASSPGTSGVGTDTQYF.

This chain connects TRBV27 to TRBJ2-1; D ambiguous. CDR1 MNHEY and CDR2 SMNVEV come from the germline V gene (reference sequence). The CDR3 spans 14 residues. Trimming stripped 3 bases from V and 3 bases from J, with 9 bases between. Written as DNA, the CDR3 is TGTGCCAGCAGTTTGGACGGAGTCTACAATGAGCAGTTCTTC. The encoded protein is CASSLDGVYNEQFF.

The chain has TRBV28 and TRBJ2-7; D is perhaps TRBD1 (6 bases). The CDR3 consists of 16 residues. Trimming stripped 4 bases from V and 0 bases from J, with 16 bases between. CDR1 and CDR2 from the germline V gene are MDHEN and SYDVKM. In DNA, the CDR3 is TGTGCCAGCAGTTCATTCTCACAGGGAAACTCCTACGAGCAGTACTTC. Amino acid sequence: CASSSFSQGNSYEQYF.